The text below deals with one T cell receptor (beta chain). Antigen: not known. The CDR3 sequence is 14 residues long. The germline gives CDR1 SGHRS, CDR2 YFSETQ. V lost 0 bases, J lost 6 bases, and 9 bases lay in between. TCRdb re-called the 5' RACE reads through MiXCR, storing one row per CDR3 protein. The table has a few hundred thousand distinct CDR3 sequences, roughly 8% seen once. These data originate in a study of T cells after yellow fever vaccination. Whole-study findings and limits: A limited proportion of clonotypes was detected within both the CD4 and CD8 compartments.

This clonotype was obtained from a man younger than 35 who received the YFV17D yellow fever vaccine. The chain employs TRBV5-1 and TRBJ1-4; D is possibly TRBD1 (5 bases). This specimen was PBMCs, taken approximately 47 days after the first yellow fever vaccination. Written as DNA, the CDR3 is TGCGCCAGCAGCTTGGGAGGGGTCGATGAAAAACTGTTTTTT. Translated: CASSLGGVDEKLFF.